This T cell receptor beta chain is from a study of shared clonotypes between healthy human individuals. Points on this clone: Its antigen is not identified.

Germline V gene data show CDR1 as MNHEY and CDR2 as SVGAGI. Unmatched junction bases numbered 6, after V lost 0 bases and J lost 4 bases. The CDR3 runs 16 residues. Study-wide points: The rarefaction results pointed to incomplete sorted-subset sequencing despite large depth. The naive CD4 repertoires of several donors were compared, and approximately 5% of clonotypes were shared.

Clones were read by immunoSEQ multiplex PCR, and TCRdb kept only the in-frame ones, dropping some. The sample carries 2 million to 2.5 million clones, about 94% recorded once. Naive-designated CD8 cells lacked CD45RO, were positively enriched for CCR7, and omitted terminally differentiated effector memory CD45RA+ cells. The chain is built from TRBV6-5 and TRBJ2-7, with 10 bases matching TRBD2. This TCR was recovered from a man between 18 and 29 years old in good health. What was sequenced was naive CD8+ T cells sorted from blood. The CDR3 here is CASSYSSGTSAYEQYF. Here the CDR3 DNA reads TGTGCCAGCAGTTACTCTTCCGGGACTAGCGCGTACGAGCAGTACTTC.